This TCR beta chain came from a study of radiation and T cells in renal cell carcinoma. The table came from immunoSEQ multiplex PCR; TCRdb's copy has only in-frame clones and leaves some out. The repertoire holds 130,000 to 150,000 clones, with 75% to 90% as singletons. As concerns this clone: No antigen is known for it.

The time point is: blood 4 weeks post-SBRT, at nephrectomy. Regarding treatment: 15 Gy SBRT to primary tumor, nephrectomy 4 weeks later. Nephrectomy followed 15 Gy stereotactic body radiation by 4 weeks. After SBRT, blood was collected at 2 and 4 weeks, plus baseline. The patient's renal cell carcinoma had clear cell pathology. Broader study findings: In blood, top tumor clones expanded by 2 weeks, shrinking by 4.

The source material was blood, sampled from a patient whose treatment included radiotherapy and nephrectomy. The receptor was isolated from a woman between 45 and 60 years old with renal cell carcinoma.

In nucleotides, the CDR3 is TGTGCCACCAGCAGAGATGGCAGGCTGAACACTGAAGCTTTCTTT. Encoded protein: CATSRDGRLNTEAFF. The V and J genes are TRBV15 and TRBJ1-1; D gene unclear. The CDR3 is made up of 15 amino acids. The germline CDR1 and CDR2 sequences are LNHNV and YYDKDF (reference sequence). Trimming cost V 0 bases and J 0 bases, with 8 bases left between them.